The subject of this entry is one T cell receptor beta chain. Its antigen is not known. The record originates from a study of cytomegalovirus exposure and HLA in healthy donors. The PCR had 60 Vbeta and 13 Jbeta primers. In the original analysis: In a later analysis, of 80 million or so unique beta chains, 9 million to 11 million appeared in at least two donors. Produced via immunoSEQ multiplex PCR; TCRdb's table is partial and in-frame only. For V, J and clone size, that table is used; D and trimming come from the DNA. This table has about 130,000 clones, around 75% appearing once. Study-wide results and caveats: In a later analysis, TCR beta V- and J-gene trimming was associated with a missense DCLRE1C variant. Analysis performed later found more than 15,000 TCR beta sequences associated with HLA alleles at 0.05 false discovery rate.

CDR3 size: 14 residues. Germline V gene data show CDR1 as WSHSY and CDR2 as SAAADI. V lost 2 bases to trimming and J lost 0 bases, with 6 bases between them. Sequenced: PBMCs. The sequence was collected from a man aged 30 to 39 in good health and CMV-seronegative. This chain links TRBV10-2 with TRBJ2-3; D might be TRBD2 (6 bases). Written as DNA, the CDR3 is TGCGCCAGCAGTGAGGGGACTAGCACAGATACGCAGTATTTT. Its protein is CASSEGTSTDTQYF.